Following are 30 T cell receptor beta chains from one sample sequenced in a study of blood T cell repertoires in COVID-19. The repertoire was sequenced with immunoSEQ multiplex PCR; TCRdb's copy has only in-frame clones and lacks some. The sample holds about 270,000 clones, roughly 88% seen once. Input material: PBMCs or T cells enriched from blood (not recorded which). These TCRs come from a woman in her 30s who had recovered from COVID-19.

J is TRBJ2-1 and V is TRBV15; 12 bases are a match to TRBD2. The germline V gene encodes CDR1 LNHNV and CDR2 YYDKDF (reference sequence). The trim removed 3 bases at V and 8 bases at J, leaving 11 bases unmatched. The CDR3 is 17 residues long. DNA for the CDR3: TGTGCCACCAGCAGTCTAGCTAGCGGGAGGGCCGTCGATGAGCAGTTCTTC. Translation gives CATSSLASGRAVDEQFF. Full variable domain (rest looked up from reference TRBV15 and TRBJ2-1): DAMVIQNPRYQVTQFGKPVTLSCSQTLNHNVMYWYQQKSSQAPKLLFHYYDKDFNNEADTPDNFQSRRPNTSFCFLDIRSPGLGDTAMYLCATSSLASGRAVDEQFFGPGTRLTVL.

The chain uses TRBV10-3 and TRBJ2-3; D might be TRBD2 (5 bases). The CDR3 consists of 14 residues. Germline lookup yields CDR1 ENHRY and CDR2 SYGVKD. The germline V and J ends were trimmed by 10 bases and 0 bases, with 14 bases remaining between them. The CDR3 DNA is TGTGCCAGCGGACTTTTTGGGAGCACAGATACGCAGTATTTT. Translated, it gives CASGLFGSTDTQYF.

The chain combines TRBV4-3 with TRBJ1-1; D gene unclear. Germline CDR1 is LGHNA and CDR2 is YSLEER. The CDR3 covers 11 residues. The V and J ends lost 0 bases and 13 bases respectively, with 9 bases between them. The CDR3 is CASSQDGALFF. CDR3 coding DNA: TGCGCCAGCAGCCAAGATGGAGCGCTTTTCTTT.

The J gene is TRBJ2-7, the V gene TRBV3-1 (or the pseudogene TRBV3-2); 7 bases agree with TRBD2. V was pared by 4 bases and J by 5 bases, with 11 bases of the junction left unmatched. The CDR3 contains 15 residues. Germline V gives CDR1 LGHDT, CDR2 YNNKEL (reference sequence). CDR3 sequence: CASSRTGLAENEQYF. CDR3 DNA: TGTGCCAGCAGCCGCACAGGCCTAGCGGAAAACGAGCAGTACTTC.

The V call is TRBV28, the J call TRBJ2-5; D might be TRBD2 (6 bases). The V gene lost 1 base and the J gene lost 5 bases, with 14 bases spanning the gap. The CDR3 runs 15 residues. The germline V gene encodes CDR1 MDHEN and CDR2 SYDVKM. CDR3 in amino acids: CASSLFGLPRETQYF. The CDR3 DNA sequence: TGTGCCAGCAGTTTATTTGGACTACCCCGGGAGACCCAGTACTTC.

The CDR3 nucleotides read TGTGCCAGCAGCCAACGGTGGGGACTACTACAAGAGACCCAGTACTTC. Its protein is CASSQRWGLLQETQYF. The V gene is TRBV5-6, the J gene TRBJ2-5, with TRBD2 identical over 7 bases. This CDR3 has 16 residues. CDR1 is SGHDT, CDR2 YYEEEE, per germline. The J segment lost 2 bases and the V segment lost 4 bases, leaving 11 bases of the junction unmatched. The variable domain in full, with the rest retrieved from reference TRBV5-6 and TRBJ2-5, is DAGVTQSPTHLIKTRGQQVTLRCSPKSGHDTVSWYQQALGQGPQFIFQYYEEEERQRGNFPDRFSGHQFPNYSSELNVNALLLGDSALYLCASSQRWGLLQETQYFGPGTRLLVL.

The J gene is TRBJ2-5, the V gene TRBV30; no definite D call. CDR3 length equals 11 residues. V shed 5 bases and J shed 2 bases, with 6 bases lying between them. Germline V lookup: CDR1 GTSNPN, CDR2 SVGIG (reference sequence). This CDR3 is CAWDQQETQYF. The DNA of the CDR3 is TGTGCCTGGGACCAGCAAGAGACCCAGTACTTC. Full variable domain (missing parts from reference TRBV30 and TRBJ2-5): SQTIHQWPATLVQPVGSPLSLECTVEGTSNPNLYWYRQAAGRGLQLLFYSVGIGQISSEVPQNLSASRPQDRQFILSSKKLLLSDSGFYLCAWDQQETQYFGPGTRLLVL.

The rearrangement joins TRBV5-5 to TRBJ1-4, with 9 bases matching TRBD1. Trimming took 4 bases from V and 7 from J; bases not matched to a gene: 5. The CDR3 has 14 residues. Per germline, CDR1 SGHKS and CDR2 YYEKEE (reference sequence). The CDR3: CASSRTGDGEKLFF. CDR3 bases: TGTGCCAGCAGCCGGACAGGGGATGGTGAAAAACTGTTTTTT.

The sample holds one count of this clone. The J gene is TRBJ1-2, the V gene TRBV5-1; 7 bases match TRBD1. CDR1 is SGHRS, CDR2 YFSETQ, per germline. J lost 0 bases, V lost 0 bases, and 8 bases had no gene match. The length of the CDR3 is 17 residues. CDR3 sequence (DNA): TGCGCCAGCAGCTTGGACAGGGGCCCAGAGACTAACTATGGCTACACCTTC. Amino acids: CASSLDRGPETNYGYTF.

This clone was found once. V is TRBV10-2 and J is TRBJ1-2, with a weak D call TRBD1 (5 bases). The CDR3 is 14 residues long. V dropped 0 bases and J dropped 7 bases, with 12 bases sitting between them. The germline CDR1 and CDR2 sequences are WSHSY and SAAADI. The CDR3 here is CASSESAGQGGYTF. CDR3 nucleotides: TGCGCCAGCAGTGAGTCGGCAGGGCAGGGTGGCTACACCTTC.

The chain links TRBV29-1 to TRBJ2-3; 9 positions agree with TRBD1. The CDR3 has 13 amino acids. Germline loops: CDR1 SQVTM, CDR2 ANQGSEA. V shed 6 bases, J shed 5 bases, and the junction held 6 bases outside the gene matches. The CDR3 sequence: CSVEQGAGDTQYF. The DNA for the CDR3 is TGCAGCGTCGAACAGGGGGCGGGAGATACGCAGTATTTT.

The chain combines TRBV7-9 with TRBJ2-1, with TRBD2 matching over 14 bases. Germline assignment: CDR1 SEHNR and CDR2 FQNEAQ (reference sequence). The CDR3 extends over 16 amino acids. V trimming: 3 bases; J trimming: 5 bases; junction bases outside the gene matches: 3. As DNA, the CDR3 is TGTGCCAGCAGCTTGACTAGCGGGAGGGCCCACAATGAGCAGTTCTTC. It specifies CASSLTSGRAHNEQFF.

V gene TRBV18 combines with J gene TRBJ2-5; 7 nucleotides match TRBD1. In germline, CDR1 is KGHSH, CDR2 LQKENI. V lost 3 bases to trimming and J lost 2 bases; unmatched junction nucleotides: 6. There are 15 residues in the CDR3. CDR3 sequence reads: CASSPKGGWQETQYF. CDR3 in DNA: TGTGCCAGCTCACCTAAAGGGGGCTGGCAAGAGACCCAGTACTTC.

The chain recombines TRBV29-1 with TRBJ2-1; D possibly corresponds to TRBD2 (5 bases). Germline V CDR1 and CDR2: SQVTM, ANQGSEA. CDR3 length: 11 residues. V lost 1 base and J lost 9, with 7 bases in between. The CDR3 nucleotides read TGCAGCGTTGAAGCGGCGGGTGAGCAGTTCTTC. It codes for CSVEAAGEQFF.

The CDR3 loop is CASSPRGNNSPLHF. The CDR3 nucleotides are TGTGCCAGCAGCCCCAGGGGTAATAATTCACCCCTCCACTTT. The chain carries TRBV11-3 and TRBJ1-6; TRBD1 might be the D (6 bases). Germline V lookup: CDR1 SGHNT, CDR2 YENEEA. The CDR3 has 14 residues. V was clipped by 5 bases and J by 5 bases, with 10 bases between them. The full variable domain, rest sourced from reference TRBV11-3 and TRBJ1-6, is EAGVVQSPRYKIIEKKQPVAFWCNPISGHNTLYWYLQNLGQGPELLIRYENEEAVDDSQLPKDRFSAERLKGVDSTLKIQPAELGDSAVYLCASSPRGNNSPLHFGNGTRLTVT.

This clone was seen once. In DNA, the CDR3 is TGTGCCAGCAGCCCCTCCTTTACCGTGGCTAGCGGTCCAAATACGCAGTATTTT. Amino acids: CASSPSFTVASGPNTQYF. V gene TRBV11-2 combines with J gene TRBJ2-3; 7 bases are a match to TRBD2. The trim removed 5 bases at V and 7 bases at J, leaving 21 bases unmatched. The CDR3 is 18 amino acids. CDR1 and CDR2 (germline): SGHAT, FQNNGV.

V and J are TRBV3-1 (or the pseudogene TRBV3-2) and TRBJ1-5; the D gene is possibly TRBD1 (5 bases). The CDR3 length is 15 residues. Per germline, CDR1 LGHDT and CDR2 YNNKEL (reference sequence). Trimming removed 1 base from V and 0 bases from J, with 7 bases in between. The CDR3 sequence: CASSQADISNQPQHF. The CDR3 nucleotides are TGTGCCAGCAGCCAAGCGGACATTAGCAATCAGCCCCAGCATTTT.

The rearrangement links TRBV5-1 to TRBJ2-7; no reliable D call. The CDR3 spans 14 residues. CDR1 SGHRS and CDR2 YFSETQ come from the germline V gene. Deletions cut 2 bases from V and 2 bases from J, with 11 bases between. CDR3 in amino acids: CASSFDRTAYEQYF. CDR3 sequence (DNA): TGCGCCAGCAGCTTTGATAGAACAGCCTACGAGCAGTACTTC.

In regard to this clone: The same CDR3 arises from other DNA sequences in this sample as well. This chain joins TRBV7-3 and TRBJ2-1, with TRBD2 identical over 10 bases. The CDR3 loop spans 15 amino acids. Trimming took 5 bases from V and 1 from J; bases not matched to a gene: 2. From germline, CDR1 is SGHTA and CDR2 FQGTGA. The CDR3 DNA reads TGTGCCAGCAGCCTTAGCGGGGGGTCCTACAATGAGCAGTTCTTC. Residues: CASSLSGGSYNEQFF.

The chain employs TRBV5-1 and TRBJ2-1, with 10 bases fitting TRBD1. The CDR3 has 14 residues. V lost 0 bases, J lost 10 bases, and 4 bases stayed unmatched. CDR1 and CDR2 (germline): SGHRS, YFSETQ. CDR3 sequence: CASSLGQGAREQFF. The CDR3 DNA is TGCGCCAGCAGCTTGGGACAGGGGGCGCGCGAGCAGTTCTTC.

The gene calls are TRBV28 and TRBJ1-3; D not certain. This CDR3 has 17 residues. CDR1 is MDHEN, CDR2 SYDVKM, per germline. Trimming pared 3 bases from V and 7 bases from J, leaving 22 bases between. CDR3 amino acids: CASSFGVGIDRRNTIYF. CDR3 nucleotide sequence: TGTGCCAGCAGTTTCGGAGTCGGTATAGACCGCCGCAACACCATATATTTT.

CDR3 DNA: TGCAGCGTTGAAGACCGGGACAGGGTAAACTATGGCTACACCTTC. As protein: CSVEDRDRVNYGYTF. V is TRBV29-1 and J is TRBJ1-2; 9 bases agree with TRBD1. There are 15 residues in the CDR3. Germline CDR1 reads SQVTM; CDR2 reads ANQGSEA. Trimming removed 0 bases from V and 2 bases from J; junction bases left unmatched: 4.

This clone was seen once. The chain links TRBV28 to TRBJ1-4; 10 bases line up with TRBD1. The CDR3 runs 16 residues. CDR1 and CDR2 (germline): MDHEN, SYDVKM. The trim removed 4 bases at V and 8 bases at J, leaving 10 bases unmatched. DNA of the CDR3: TGTGCCAGCAGTTCCGTCCGACAGGGGGCAGGGGAAAAACTGTTTTTT. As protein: CASSSVRQGAGEKLFF.

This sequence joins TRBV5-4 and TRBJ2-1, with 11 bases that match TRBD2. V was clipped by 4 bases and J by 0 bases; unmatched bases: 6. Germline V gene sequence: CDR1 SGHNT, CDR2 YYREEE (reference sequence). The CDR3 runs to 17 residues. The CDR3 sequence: CASSEGLAVSSYNEQFF. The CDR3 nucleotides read TGTGCCAGCAGCGAGGGACTAGCGGTGAGCTCCTACAATGAGCAGTTCTTC.

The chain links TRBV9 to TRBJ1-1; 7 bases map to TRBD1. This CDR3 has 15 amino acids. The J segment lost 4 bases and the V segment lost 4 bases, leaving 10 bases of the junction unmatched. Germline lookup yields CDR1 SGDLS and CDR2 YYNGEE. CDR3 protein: CASSRTGAGGTEAFF. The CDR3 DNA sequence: TGTGCCAGCAGCCGCACAGGGGCGGGGGGCACTGAAGCTTTCTTT. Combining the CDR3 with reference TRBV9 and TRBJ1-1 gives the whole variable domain DSGVTQTPKHLITATGQRVTLRCSPRSGDLSVYWYQQSLDQGLQFLIQYYNGEERAKGNILERFSAQQFPDLHSELNLSSLELGDSALYFCASSRTGAGGTEAFFGQGTRLTVV.

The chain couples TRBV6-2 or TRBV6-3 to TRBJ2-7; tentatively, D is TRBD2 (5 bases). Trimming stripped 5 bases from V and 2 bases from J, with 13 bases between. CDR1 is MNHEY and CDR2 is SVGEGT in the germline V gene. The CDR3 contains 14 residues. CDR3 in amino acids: CASSDQRSAYEQYF. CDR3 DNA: TGTGCCAGCAGTGACCAGCGGAGTGCCTACGAGCAGTACTTC.

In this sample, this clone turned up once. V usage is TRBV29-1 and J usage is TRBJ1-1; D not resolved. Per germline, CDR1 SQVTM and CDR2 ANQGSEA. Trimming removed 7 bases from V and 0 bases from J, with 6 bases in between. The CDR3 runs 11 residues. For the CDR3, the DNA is TGCAGCGCGAGCCTGAACACTGAAGCTTTCTTT. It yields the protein CSASLNTEAFF.

CDR3 region: CASSRTGSTEAFF. DNA for the CDR3: TGTGCCAGCAGCCGGACAGGGAGTACTGAAGCTTTCTTT. V usage is TRBV12-3 or TRBV12-4 and J usage is TRBJ1-1, with TRBD1 matching 8 bases. With V trimmed by 6 bases and J by 5 bases, 5 bases remained unmatched. The CDR3 has 13 residues.

The CDR3 DNA reads as TGTGCCAGCAGCTTGTCGGGGGGCCCCACAGATACGCAGTATTTT. Protein: CASSLSGGPTDTQYF. The chain carries TRBV7-2 and TRBJ2-3; a weak D match, TRBD2 (7 bases). Germline V lookup: CDR1 SGHTA, CDR2 FQGNSA. Between the trimmed V and J ends, which lost 3 bases and 2 bases, there was a span of 12 bases. CDR3 length equals 15 residues.

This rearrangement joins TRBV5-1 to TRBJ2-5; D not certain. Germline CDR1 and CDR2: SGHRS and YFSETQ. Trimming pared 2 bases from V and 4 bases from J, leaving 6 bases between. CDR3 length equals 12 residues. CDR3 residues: CASSLSRETQYF. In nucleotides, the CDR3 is TGCGCCAGCAGCTTATCTCGAGAGACCCAGTACTTC.